Listed below are T cell receptor beta chains from one sample, sequenced in a study of control samples from healthy donors and cancer patients. Clones were sequenced by immunoSEQ multiplex PCR, and TCRdb holds only the in-frame ones, with some missing. This sample has tens of thousands of clones, with around 89% found just once. The sample taken for sequencing was blood. Source of these receptors: a woman aged 70 to 79 in good health. CDR3s include the opening cysteine and the closing phenylalanine or tryptophan. A D gene is named only where the DNA matches it firmly. Only some rows state a clone size, as once, few, many or a class for expanded clones.

>TRBV5-4|NA|NA|TRBJ1-1
TGTGCCAGCAGCCAAGGACAGCTGAACACTGAAGCTTTCTTT
CASSQGQLNTEAFF
>TRBV20-1|NA|NA|TRBJ1-2
TGCAGTGCTAGCGCAGGATCCGGCTACACCTTC
CSASAGSGYTF
>TRBV10-2|NA|NA|TRBJ1-5
TGCGCCAGCAGAGAGGGGGGAGGTAGGGGCAATCAGCCCCAGCATTTT
CASREGGGRGNQPQHF
>TRBV7-2|TRBD1|NA|TRBJ1-6
TGTGCCAGCAGAACCCTCGGGACAGGGAGTTCACCCCTCCACTTT
CASRTLGTGSSPLHF
>TRBV11-2|NA|NA|TRBJ1-4
TGTGCCAGCAGCTTAGCGGTGGCAAGTAATGAAAAACTGTTTTTT
CASSLAVASNEKLFF
>TRBV12-3/TRBV12-4|NA|NA|TRBJ1-1
TGTGCCAGCAGTATTGTGGGAGGACGGCGAGCTTTCTTT
CASSIVGGRRAFF
>TRBV2|NA|NA|TRBJ1-4
TGTGCCAGCTGGCGTGAAAAACTGTTTTTT
CASWREKLFF
>TRBV5-1|TRBD1|NA|TRBJ1-3
TGCGCCAGCAGCTTGGTAGGGGGCGGAGGAAACACCATATATTTT
CASSLVGGGGNTIYF
>TRBV7-2|TRBD2|few|TRBJ2-3
TGTGCCAGCAGCAAACCGGGACTAGCGGGATCAGATACGCAGTATTTT
CASSKPGLAGSDTQYF
>TRBV9|NA|NA|TRBJ1-2
TGTGCCAGCAGCGTAGTGGAAGGGTATGGCTACACCTTC
CASSVVEGYGYTF
>TRBV6-2/TRBV6-3|TRBD1|NA|TRBJ2-3
TGTGCCAGCAGTCTACCGGGACAGGGGGCAGATACGCAGTATTTT
CASSLPGQGADTQYF
>TRBV15|TRBD1|NA|TRBJ1-1
TGTGCCACCAGCAGAGATACAGGGGGTACGGCTGAAGCTTTCTTT
CATSRDTGGTAEAFF
>TRBV21-1|NA|few|TRBJ1-2
TGTGCCAGCAGCAAAGTCTCCGGGGACGGCTACACCTTC
CASSKVSGDGYTF
>TRBV11-2|NA|few|TRBJ2-1
TGTGCCAGCAGCTTAGGTTACGTGGCCCTCAATGAGCAGTTCTTC
CASSLGYVALNEQFF
>TRBV7-9|NA|NA|TRBJ2-1
TGTGCCAGCAGCTTGGAAATATTCAAAGGCATTAATGAGCAGTTCTTC
CASSLEIFKGINEQFF
>TRBV11-2|NA|NA|TRBJ2-3
TGTGCCAGCAGCTTTGATGGGACCACAGATACGCAGTATTTT
CASSFDGTTDTQYF
>TRBV2|NA|NA|TRBJ2-7
TGTGCCAGCAGTGAGGCTAGTTTCTTGTACGAGCAGTACTTC
CASSEASFLYEQYF
>TRBV12-3/TRBV12-4|NA|NA|TRBJ2-1
TGTGCCAGCAGTTTAGTAGATGAGCAGTTCTTC
CASSLVDEQFF
>TRBV9|NA|NA|TRBJ1-1
TGTGCCAGCAGCGTAGTGGCGGGGAACACTGAAGCTTTCTTT
CASSVVAGNTEAFF
>TRBV6-6|NA|NA|TRBJ1-1
TGTGCCAGCAGTAAGGAGCCAGGGGATCACACTGAAGCTTTCTTT
CASSKEPGDHTEAFF
>TRBV2|NA|NA|TRBJ2-5
TGTGCCAGCACGGGCGGTGGGGATGAGACCCAGTACTTC
CASTGGGDETQYF
>TRBV6-5|TRBD1|NA|TRBJ2-7
TGTGCCAGCAGCTCCGGGACAGGGTCTACCTACGAGCAGTACTTC
CASSSGTGSTYEQYF
>TRBV3-1/TRBV3-2|NA|NA|TRBJ2-1
TGTGCCAGCAGCCAAGTGCCCTCTGTCAATGAGCAGTTCTTC
CASSQVPSVNEQFF
>TRBV7-9|NA|NA|TRBJ2-2
TGTGCCAGTGGGGGTGACACCGGGGAGCTGTTTTTT
CASGGDTGELFF
>TRBV5-1|NA|NA|TRBJ1-1
TGCGCCAGCAGCAGACAGGTGGGGGGCACTGAAGCTTTCTTT
CASSRQVGGTEAFF
>TRBV9|NA|NA|TRBJ2-2
TGTGCCAGCAGCCCCGGGCGGGCCTTGAACACCGGGGAGCTGTTTTTT
CASSPGRALNTGELFF
>TRBV4-1|NA|NA|TRBJ1-5
TGCGCCAGCAGCCAAGCAGGGCAGGACAATCAGCCCCAGCATTTT
CASSQAGQDNQPQHF
>TRBV6-6|NA|NA|TRBJ1-5
TGTGCCAGCGGGGACCTTGGGGGCAATCAGCCCCAGCATTTT
CASGDLGGNQPQHF
>TRBV7-2|TRBD1|NA|TRBJ1-1
TGTGCCAGCAGCTTAGAGGGGGCGCGTGAAGCTTTCTTT
CASSLEGAREAFF
>TRBV5-4|NA|NA|TRBJ2-5
TGTGCCAGCAGATCCCGAATCCAAGAGACCCAGTACTTC
CASRSRIQETQYF
>TRBV15|NA|NA|TRBJ2-7
TGTGCCACCAGCAGAGATATTCGGGACCCCATGGGGCAGTACTTC
CATSRDIRDPMGQYF